The rows below give T cell receptor beta chains drawn from one sample of a study of cytomegalovirus exposure and HLA in healthy donors. The table came from immunoSEQ multiplex PCR; TCRdb's copy has only in-frame clones and leaves some out. In the table there are about 150,000 clones, about 66% of which are singletons. The specimen sequenced was PBMCs. These receptors were taken from a male donor in good health and CMV-seronegative. Both conserved end residues are part of each CDR3. Each record gives: J gene, D gene, clone size, V gene, CDR3 DNA, CDR3 protein. D genes are given only for firm matches. Size values are once, few and many counts, or a class for expanded clones, and some rows have none.

TRBJ1-4 | - | - | TRBV11-2 | TGTGCCAGCAGCCCAACAGGGCCGCGGGATGAAAAACTGTTTTTT | CASSPTGPRDEKLFF
TRBJ2-3 | - | - | TRBV30 | TGTGTCTGGAGTTCTCCGAGCACAGATACGCAGTATTTT | CVWSSPSTDTQYF
TRBJ1-6 | - | - | TRBV28 | TGTGCCAGCAACCAACAGGGTTTCTATAATTCACCCCTCCACTTT | CASNQQGFYNSPLHF
TRBJ2-1 | - | once | TRBV4-3 | TGCGCCAGCAGCCCGAACCCAGCCGGGACTCAGGGATCCCACTACTACTACAATGAGCAGTTCTTC | CASSPNPAGTQGSHYYYNEQFF
TRBJ1-4 | - | - | TRBV6-1 | TGTGCCAGCAGTGGGCAGGCTAATGAAAAACTGTTTTTT | CASSGQANEKLFF
TRBJ1-2 | TRBD1 | - | TRBV7-9 | TGTGCCAGCAGCTTAGGTCCGGGACAGTTTTATGGCTACACCTTC | CASSLGPGQFYGYTF
TRBJ1-6 | - | - | TRBV12-2 | TGTGCAAGTCGCTCTCTTCCGGGACAGAGATATTCACCCCTCCACTTT | CASRSLPGQRYSPLHF
TRBJ1-6 | TRBD1 | - | TRBV10-3 | TGTGCCATCAGTGAGTGGGACAGGAGAGATTCACCCCTCCACTTT | CAISEWDRRDSPLHF
TRBJ2-3 | TRBD2 | - | TRBV7-3 | TGTGCCAGCAGCTTAAGCGGGGGAGCGGATACGCAGTATTTT | CASSLSGGADTQYF
TRBJ2-1 | TRBD1 | - | TRBV29-1 | TGCAGCGTTCGGGACAGGGGGAACCCGAATGAGCAGTTCTTC | CSVRDRGNPNEQFF
TRBJ2-5 | TRBD2 | - | TRBV4-3 | TGCGCCAGCAGCCCTGCGCGGGGGGGCGGGTTGGAACAGTACTTC | CASSPARGGGLEQYF
TRBJ1-2 | - | - | TRBV30 | TGTGCCTGGAGTGTACAGGGTACAAGGGGCTACACCTTC | CAWSVQGTRGYTF
TRBJ1-1 | TRBD1 | few | TRBV7-9 | TGTGCCAGCAGTCCTCTAAGACAGGGTAGAACTGAAGCTTTCTTT | CASSPLRQGRTEAFF
TRBJ1-5 | - | - | TRBV11-3 | TGTGCCAGCAGCTTAGGACAGGTCCGGCAGCCCCAGCATTTT | CASSLGQVRQPQHF
TRBJ2-5 | TRBD2 | - | TRBV14 | TGTGCCAGCAGCCGACTAGCGGGGAGAGCATACATCCAAGAGACCCAGTACTTC | CASSRLAGRAYIQETQYF
TRBJ1-3 | - | - | TRBV11-2 | TGTGCCAGCAGCTCCAACCCCAGGGCTGGAAACACCATATATTTT | CASSSNPRAGNTIYF
TRBJ2-7 | - | - | TRBV21-1 | TGTGCCAGCAGCAAAGTAGGGGAGGCCTACGAGCAGTACTTC | CASSKVGEAYEQYF
TRBJ1-6 | TRBD1 | - | TRBV6-1 | TGTGCCAGCGGCTCAGGGGGCCAATCACCCCTCCACTTT | CASGSGGQSPLHF
TRBJ1-4 | - | - | TRBV5-1 | TGCGCCAGCAGCTTGGAGCAGGATGAAAAACTGTTTTTT | CASSLEQDEKLFF
TRBJ2-1 | TRBD2 | - | TRBV6-4 | TGTGCCAGCAGTGGTCTAGCGGGGCTCGGTAGGGAGCAGTTCTTC | CASSGLAGLGREQFF
TRBJ2-1 | TRBD2 | few | TRBV7-3 | TGTGCCAGCAGCTTGGGACTAGCGGGGGGATACAATGAGCAGTTCTTC | CASSLGLAGGYNEQFF
TRBJ2-5 | TRBD1 | - | TRBV5-5 | TGTGCCAGCAGTCCGACAGGGGGCAGGGAGACCCAGTACTTC | CASSPTGGRETQYF
TRBJ2-7 | TRBD1 | - | TRBV5-1 | TGCGCCAGCAGCGGGGGACAGGGGAGTTCGGACGAGCAGTACTTC | CASSGGQGSSDEQYF
TRBJ2-2 | - | once | TRBV10-1 | TGCGCCCGCAGTGCAGGAACCACCCACGGCACCGGGGAGCTGTTTTTT | CARSAGTTHGTGELFF
TRBJ2-7 | - | - | TRBV2 | TGTGCCAGCAGTACATTATTGCTCGAGCAGTACTTC | CASSTLLLEQYF
TRBJ2-4 | - | few | TRBV27 | TGTGCCAGCAGGTCCCCTTTAGCCAAAAACATTCAGTACTTC | CASRSPLAKNIQYF
TRBJ1-5 | TRBD1 | - | TRBV19 | TGTGCCAGTAGTTCCCCCCCGGGACAGGGCGTAGGGCCCCAGCATTTT | CASSSPPGQGVGPQHF
TRBJ1-5 | - | once | TRBV7-3 | TGTGCCAGCAGCTTCGGGAAGGGTCAGCCCCAGCATTTT | CASSFGKGQPQHF
TRBJ1-6 | - | - | TRBV28 | TGTGCCAGCAGTACCGGGTCCTATAATTCACCCCTCCACTTT | CASSTGSYNSPLHF
TRBJ2-5 | - | - | TRBV5-1 | TGCGCCAGCAGCTTGAGGGGTGTGGAGACCCAGTACTTC | CASSLRGVETQYF
TRBJ1-1 | - | - | TRBV5-5 | TGTGCCAGCAGCTTTCAGGGGAACACTGAAGCTTTCTTT | CASSFQGNTEAFF
TRBJ2-6 | - | - | TRBV30 | TGTGCCTGGAGTGTGGGGGGGGCCAACGTCCTGCCTTTC | CAWSVGGANVLPF